What follows are 15 T cell receptor beta chains derived from one specimen sequenced in a study of breast tumors, draining lymph nodes, adjacent tissues. One entry per CDR3 protein, called by TCRdb with MiXCR from the multiplex PCR reads. The data hold roughly 14,000 distinct CDR3 sequences, with about 60% observed a single time. The sequencing sample was made of tumor-adjacent breast tissue. The receptors derive from a female donor with breast cancer. Some clones in this sample may be carry-over from other donors' samples.

Worth noting for this clonotype: This CDR3 is missing its conserved last phenylalanine or tryptophan, likely due to a read error. V gene TRBV9 combines with J gene TRBJ2-1, with 9 bases aligning to TRBD2. J lost 10 bases, V lost 7 bases, and 12 bases had no gene match. CDR3 length: 14 amino acids. Germline V CDR1 and CDR2: SGDLS, YYNGEE. The CDR3 loop is CASGEGTSLGEQFS. CDR3 DNA: TGTGCCAGCGGCGAGGGGACTAGCTTAGGAGAGCAGTTCTCC.

This clonotype was counted at least ten times. This chain joins TRBV2 and TRBJ2-5; 11 nucleotides match TRBD2. The CDR3 sequence is 14 residues long. J lost 5 bases, V lost 1 base, and 0 bases had no gene match. Germline V lookup: CDR1 SNHLY, CDR2 FYNNEI. In DNA form, the CDR3 reads TGTGCCAGCAGTGAAGGACTAGCGGGGGAGACCCAGTACTTC. Protein: CASSEGLAGETQYF.

This clonotype appeared many times. The gene calls are TRBV3-1 and TRBJ1-3; no definite D call. Germline V gene lookup returns CDR1 LGHDT and CDR2 YNNKEL (reference sequence). The V end lost 4 bases, the J end lost 4 bases, and 8 bases lay between the germline ends. The CDR3 spans 13 residues. Here the CDR3 DNA reads TGTGCCAGCAGCCTAGAGGACGGAAACACCATATATTTT. This gives the protein CASSLEDGNTIYF.

The genes are TRBV9 and TRBJ2-1; 10 nucleotides align to TRBD2. Unmatched junction bases numbered 5, after V lost 0 bases and J lost 8 bases. Germline CDR1 is SGDLS and CDR2 is YYNGEE. CDR3 size: 15 residues. CDR3 amino acids: CASSVGLAGAHEQFF. Written as DNA, the CDR3 is TGTGCCAGCAGCGTAGGTCTAGCGGGAGCCCATGAGCAGTTCTTC.

The chain links TRBV7-9 to TRBJ2-7; 9 bases agree with TRBD1. The CDR3 covers 15 residues. Germline CDR1 SEHNR, CDR2 FQNEAQ (reference sequence). Losses at the gene ends were 0 bases for V and 4 bases for J; bases not matched to a gene: 4. CDR3 sequence reads: CASSLAGTGRYEQYF. CDR3 coding DNA: TGTGCCAGCAGCTTAGCCGGGACAGGGCGGTACGAGCAGTACTTC.

V usage is TRBV7-9 and J usage is TRBJ1-6; the D is unclear. The V gene lost 5 bases and the J gene lost 7 bases, with 12 bases spanning the gap. Germline V lookup: CDR1 SEHNR, CDR2 FQNEAQ (reference sequence). CDR3 size: 14 residues. The CDR3 nucleotides read TGTGCCAGCAGCCCCGAGACGGAGAATTCACCCCTCCACTTT. This gives the protein CASSPETENSPLHF.

With regard to this clonotype: One base away lies a much larger clone, so this may be a sequencing read error. The conserved phenylalanine or tryptophan is not found at the CDR3 terminus, so this likely reflects a read error. This chain uses TRBV24-1 with TRBJ1-1; the D is unclear. V lost 5 bases to trimming and J lost 11 bases, with 8 bases between them. The CDR3 consists of 10 residues. Germline CDR1 KGHDR, CDR2 SFDVKD. As DNA, the CDR3 is TGTGCCACCAGTGGACCCCGGGCTTTCCTT. This encodes CATSGPRAFL.

V is TRBV20-1 and J is TRBJ1-2; D not resolved. CDR1 and CDR2 (germline): DFQATT, SNEGSKA (reference sequence). The CDR3 length is 15 residues. Trimming took 0 bases from V and 4 from J, leaving 15 bases between them. Here the CDR3 DNA reads TGCAGTGCTAGAGAAGGCCTCAGTCCTACCTATGGCTACACCTTC. Translated: CSAREGLSPTYGYTF.

The chain joins TRBV29-1 to TRBJ2-7; D is ambiguous. The V gene's germline CDR1 is SQVTM and CDR2 ANQGSEA. V was cut by 3 bases and J by 5 bases, with 11 bases left in between. CDR3 length: 12 amino acids. This CDR3 reads CSVEPSVDEQYF. The CDR3 nucleotides read TGCAGCGTTGAGCCTAGTGTAGACGAGCAGTACTTC.

This clonotype was seen repeatedly, ten times or more. This sequence joins TRBV7-9 and TRBJ2-1, with D hard to call. This CDR3 contains 15 residues. V lost 7 bases and J 5 bases, leaving 18 bases between the germline ends. CDR1 is SEHNR and CDR2 is FQNEAQ in the germline V gene (reference sequence). In DNA form, the CDR3 reads TGTGCCAGCAAACCCCCCGGGCAAATTGACAATGAGCAGTTCTTC. Protein sequence: CASKPPGQIDNEQFF.

V gene TRBV10-3 combines with J gene TRBJ2-5; TRBD1 matches at 7 bases. Germline-derived CDR1 and CDR2 are ENHRY and SYGVKD. V trimming: 0 bases; J trimming: 5 bases; junction bases outside the gene matches: 6. CDR3 length equals 15 residues. This chain's CDR3 is CAISESTTGRETQYF. For the CDR3, the DNA is TGTGCCATCAGTGAGTCGACGACAGGGCGGGAGACCCAGTACTTC.

At least ten counts were recorded for this clonotype. Given a much more abundant clone one base away, this may be a read error. The chain couples TRBV20-1 to TRBJ2-7; 10 bases fit TRBD1. The germline V gene has CDR1 DFQATT and CDR2 SNEGSKA (reference sequence). J lost 7 bases, V lost 3 bases, and 9 bases had no gene match. CDR3 length equals 14 residues. In DNA, the CDR3 is TGCAGTGCTAGCCCCTGGGACAGGGGTGCTGAGCAGTACTTC. It is translated as CSASPWDRGAEQYF.

This clonotype was seen ten or more times. The rearrangement links TRBV19 to TRBJ2-1, with 13 bases that match TRBD2. The J segment lost 10 bases and the V segment lost 3 bases, leaving 9 bases of the junction unmatched. The germline gives CDR1 LNHDA, CDR2 SQIVND (reference sequence). This CDR3 spans 16 amino acids. CDR3 in amino acids: CASSIGGLAGLGEQFF. The CDR3 coding sequence is TGTGCCAGTAGTATTGGGGGACTAGCGGGATTAGGGGAGCAGTTCTTC.

The chain couples TRBV11-1 to TRBJ2-7; D is unclear. Germline V CDR1 and CDR2: SGHAT, FQDESV (reference sequence). The CDR3 is 11 residues long. Trimming removed 11 bases at V and 2 bases at J, with 10 bases between. CDR3 nucleotide sequence: TGTGCCTGGAGTTTTGCCTACGAGCAGTACTTC. Protein: CAWSFAYEQYF.

The V call is TRBV29-1, the J call TRBJ1-2, with D perhaps matching TRBD1 (5 bases). The CDR3 consists of 14 residues. Trimming cost V 3 bases and J 4 bases, with 15 bases left between them. Germline loops: CDR1 SQVTM, CDR2 ANQGSEA. CDR3 nucleotide sequence: TGCAGCGTTGAGGGTGGTAACAGGTTCTATGGCTACACCTTC. It encodes CSVEGGNRFYGYTF.